These T cell receptor beta chains were read from a single sample in a study of blood T cells in healthy people across ages. TCRdb used MiXCR to reprocess the 5' RACE reads, holding one entry per CDR3 protein. This sample has roughly 1,300,000 distinct CDR3 sequences, with approximately 59% found just once. Sequenced material: blood. The receptors were sampled from a man younger than 35 in good health. The CDR3 runs from the conserved cysteine through the conserved F or W. D genes are given only for firm matches. Only some rows state a clone size, as once, few, many or a class for expanded clones.

TRBV28	TRBJ1-2	-	-	TGTGCCAGCAGCTCCCGAGGCAGGGGCGAGCAAATAGACTATGGCTACACCTTC	CASSSRGRGEQIDYGYTF
TRBV25-1	TRBJ2-7	-	-	TGTGCCAGCAGTTCGACCCGGGGGCGCTACGAGCAGTACTTC	CASSSTRGRYEQYF
TRBV4-1	TRBJ1-2	-	-	TGCGCCAGCAGCCAAACCTCTGGCGGACCCTATGGCTACACCTTC	CASSQTSGGPYGYTF
TRBV27	TRBJ2-2	-	few	TGTGCCAGCAGTTTATCGTACACCGGGGAGCTGTTTTTT	CASSLSYTGELFF
TRBV9	TRBJ1-2	-	few	TGTGCCAGCAGCGGCACAGGGTACTACACCTTC	CASSGTGYYTF
TRBV27	TRBJ2-1	TRBD1	-	TGTGCCAGCACGGACAGGCCTTCCTACAATGAGCAGTTCTTC	CASTDRPSYNEQFF
TRBV7-9	TRBJ2-5	-	-	TGTGCCAGCAGCTTAATAGGGTCCCAAGAGACCCAGTACTTC	CASSLIGSQETQYF
TRBV27	TRBJ2-3	TRBD2	-	TGTGCCAGCAGTCCCGGTATGCGGCCCGGACTAGCGGGGCGTTTGGATACGCAGTATTTT	CASSPGMRPGLAGRLDTQYF
TRBV20-1	TRBJ2-1	-	-	TGCAGTGCTAGCTGGGCGGCCCTAAGGTACAATGAGCAGTTCTTC	CSASWAALRYNEQFF
TRBV4-2	TRBJ2-1	TRBD2	-	TGTGCCAGCAGCCAAGCTGCGGGAGGGTACATTGATAATGAGCAGTTCTTC	CASSQAAGGYIDNEQFF
TRBV20-1	TRBJ2-7	-	-	TGCAGTGCGGGAGGATGGCAGTACTTC	CSAGGWQYF
TRBV4-2	TRBJ2-1	-	-	TGTGCCAGCAGCCCCGGGCCTAGGATGATCCTACTCGATGAGCAGTTCTTC	CASSPGPRMILLDEQFF
TRBV25-1	TRBJ2-3	-	-	TGTGCCAGCAGTCGGGAGAATTCGGATACGCAGTATTTT	CASSRENSDTQYF
TRBV4-2	TRBJ2-3	-	-	TGCGCCAGCAGCCAAGATCGGGGTGCAGATACGCAGTATTTT	CASSQDRGADTQYF
TRBV2	TRBJ1-1	TRBD1	-	TGTGCCAGTTGGGACAGGGGACCCACTGAAGCTTTCTTT	CASWDRGPTEAFF
TRBV6-1	TRBJ2-7	TRBD2	-	TGTGCCAGCAGCACAACTAGCGTCTTAGCCTACGAGCAGTACTTC	CASSTTSVLAYEQYF
TRBV20-1	TRBJ2-5	-	-	TGCAGTGCTAGAAGAACAGGTTCTCAAGAGACCCAGTACTTC	CSARRTGSQETQYF
TRBV5-1	TRBJ2-7	-	-	TGCGCCAGCAGCGATCATACCGGGACAACCGAGCAGTACTTC	CASSDHTGTTEQYF
TRBV6-2/TRBV6-3	TRBJ2-1	TRBD2	-	TGTGCCAGCAGTTACTCCCTTCGGGGGGTCTACAATGAGCAGTTCTTC	CASSYSLRGVYNEQFF
TRBV3-1	TRBJ1-1	-	-	TGTGCCAGCAGCCAAGATAGGACAGACACTGAAGCTTTCTTT	CASSQDRTDTEAFF
TRBV4-1	TRBJ2-5	-	-	TGCGCCAGCAGCCAACCTGGAAATGAGCAGTACTTC	CASSQPGNEQYF
TRBV20-1	TRBJ2-5	-	few	TGCAGTGCTAGTACGGAGACCCAGTACTTC	CSASTETQYF
TRBV4-1	TRBJ2-3	-	few	TGCGCCAGTAGCCACTACCTCGGGGCTCAGACGGATACGCAGTATTTT	CASSHYLGAQTDTQYF
TRBV29-1	TRBJ2-1	-	few	TGCAGCGTTGACAGGGGCCCTAGCAATGAGCAGTTCTTC	CSVDRGPSNEQFF
TRBV7-6	TRBJ2-3	-	-	TGTGCCAGCAGCGAACTCGGGATCAACACAGATACGCAGTATTTT	CASSELGINTDTQYF
TRBV5-6	TRBJ2-7	TRBD1	-	TGTGCCAGCAGCTTCGGACAGGGTAAGGACTACGAGCAGTACTTC	CASSFGQGKDYEQYF
TRBV25-1	TRBJ1-3	-	-	TGTGCCAGCAGTAGGATCTCTGGAAACACCATATATTTT	CASSRISGNTIYF
TRBV12-3/TRBV12-4	TRBJ2-2	-	-	TGTGCCAGCAGTCCCCAGGACACCGGGGAGCTGTTTTTT	CASSPQDTGELFF
TRBV28	TRBJ2-3	-	few	TGTGCCAGCAGTTTATATGCGGGAGATACGCAGTATTTT	CASSLYAGDTQYF
TRBV20-1	TRBJ1-2	-	-	TGCAGTGCTAGAGAAGGCAGCCTCTATGGCTACACCTTC	CSAREGSLYGYTF
TRBV7-2	TRBJ2-3	TRBD2	-	TGTGCCAGCAGGGGACTAGCGGGAACCACAGATACGCAGTATTTT	CASRGLAGTTDTQYF
TRBV6-1	TRBJ2-7	TRBD1	-	TGTGCCAGCAAAGTCGACAGGGCCAACGAGCAGTACTTC	CASKVDRANEQYF
TRBV5-6	TRBJ1-2	-	-	TGTGCCAGCAACGCAAGGGAGTGGGCATATGGCTACACCTTC	CASNAREWAYGYTF
TRBV2	TRBJ1-2	-	-	TGTGCCAGCAGTGAAGTACAGGGAGGCGGCTACACCTTC	CASSEVQGGGYTF
TRBV20-1	TRBJ1-5	-	-	TGCAGTGCTAGTCGGGGCAATCAGCCCCAGCATTTT	CSASRGNQPQHF
TRBV4-3	TRBJ2-3	TRBD2	-	TGCGCCAGCAGCCTACTAGCGAGGGGTGGCACAGATACGCAGTATTTT	CASSLLARGGTDTQYF
TRBV28	TRBJ2-1	-	-	TGTACCAGCAGACCGACGGGCCTCATAGATGAGCAGTTCTTC	CTSRPTGLIDEQFF
TRBV14	TRBJ2-7	TRBD2	-	TGTGCCAGCAGTCCCAGCGGGAGGTCCCTCTACGAGCAGTACTTC	CASSPSGRSLYEQYF
TRBV29-1	TRBJ2-7	TRBD1	-	TGCAGCGTTGCAGGACAGGAGAGCTCCTACGAGCAGTACTTC	CSVAGQESSYEQYF
TRBV4-2	TRBJ1-1	-	-	TGTGCCAGCAGCCAAGGACCTCGAACTGAAGCTTTCTTT	CASSQGPRTEAFF
TRBV5-1	TRBJ1-5	-	-	TGCGCCAGCAGCTTGGACGGACAAAATCAGCCCCAGCATTTT	CASSLDGQNQPQHF